The 18 T cell receptor beta chains listed next were all sequenced from one sample in a study of regulatory T cells in long-lasting Graves disease. Library construction for TCR beta used iRepertoire HTBI primers and Arm-PCR of CDR3 regions. TCRdb redid the calling of the multiplex PCR reads with MiXCR, one entry per CDR3 protein. This table holds some 500,000 distinct CDR3 sequences, 13% found once. The sample's time point: newly diagnosed GD, antithyroid drugs for less than 3 months. Making the TCR library involved RNA that had been extracted from PBMCs. These data are also associated with another study on T cells in Graves' hyperthyroidism and ophthalmopathy.

The sequences come from peripheral blood mononuclear cells (PBMCs), collected at new diagnosis, from a patient treated with antithyroid drugs. These TCRs come from a man younger than 45 with Graves disease.

This clonotype was detected only a few times. One junction end disagrees with the germline gene, perhaps due to a read error. The chain joins TRBV6-1 to TRBJ2-1, with D hard to call. Germline loops: CDR1 MNHNS, CDR2 SASEGT. CDR3 length: 14 amino acids. CDR3: CASSHDPSNNEQFF. CDR3 sequence (DNA): TGTGCCAGCAGTCACGACCCCTCCAACAATGAGCAGTTCTTC.

This clonotype was counted ten times or more. The rearrangement uses TRBV15 and TRBJ2-7; D remains ambiguous. The CDR3 spans 15 residues. The V end was cut by 0 bases, the J end by 6 bases, with 15 bases between. Germline loops: CDR1 LNHNV, CDR2 YYDKDF (reference sequence). CDR3 region: CATSRDTERPSEQYF. In DNA, the CDR3 is TGTGCCACCAGCAGAGATACGGAGCGCCCTAGCGAGCAGTACTTC.

V and J are TRBV20-1 and TRBJ2-1; the match to TRBD1 covers 8 bases. CDR3 length: 19 residues. Per germline, CDR1 DFQATT and CDR2 SNEGSKA (reference sequence). V was pared by 0 bases and J by 4 bases, with 17 bases of the junction left unmatched. CDR3 DNA sequence: TGCAGTGCTAGAGATCTTGTGGCGTTCATCGGACAGGGTTACAATGAGCAGTTCTTC. It specifies CSARDLVAFIGQGYNEQFF.

This clonotype has ten or more counts. The chain couples TRBV7-2 to TRBJ1-1; D is unresolved. Per the germline V gene, CDR1 is SGHTA and CDR2 is FQGNSA. The V end was cut by 5 bases, the J end by 3 bases, with 13 bases between. There are 14 residues in the CDR3. The DNA for the CDR3 is TGTGCCAGCAGCGACCTAGCGGCAGACACTGAAGCTTTCTTT. Protein product: CASSDLAADTEAFF.

The CDR3 DNA reads TGTGCCAGCAGCTTAGCAGCGGGAAACTACGAGCAGTACTTC. Translated: CASSLAAGNYEQYF. The chain has TRBV7-9 and TRBJ2-7; 7 nucleotides match TRBD2. Germline V CDR1 and CDR2: SEHNR, FQNEAQ (reference sequence). V trimming: 0 bases; J trimming: 3 bases; junction bases outside the gene matches: 2. The CDR3 is made up of 14 amino acids.

Regarding this clonotype: A far larger clone is a single base away, which makes a read error likely. V is TRBV12-3 or TRBV12-4 and J is TRBJ2-3; D not resolved. The DNA end favors TRBJ1-1, so the J call may be wrong. This CDR3 has 14 residues. CDR3 loop: CASSSMGVGTEAFF. The CDR3 DNA sequence: TGTGCCAGCAGTTCAATGGGCGTCGGCACTGAAGCTTTCTTT.

This clonotype was counted many times. One end of the junction varies from germline; a read error may be responsible. This chain links TRBV12-3 or TRBV12-4 with TRBJ2-7; 8 nucleotides agree with TRBD2. This CDR3 contains 14 residues. The CDR3, as DNA: TGTGCCAGCAGTCCCGGGACTAGTTCCTTCGAGCAGTACTTC. This codes for CASSPGTSSFEQYF.

This clonotype was observed at least ten times. The chain recombines TRBV11-2 with TRBJ2-7; 8 positions agree with TRBD1. The CDR3 totals 15 residues. Trimming cost V 4 bases and J 2 bases; bases outside gene matches: 7. The germline gives CDR1 SGHAT, CDR2 FQNNGV. In DNA form, the CDR3 reads TGTGCCAGCAGCTCCCCGGGACAGGCTCCCTACGAGCAGTACTTC. This encodes CASSSPGQAPYEQYF.

This clonotype came up a few times. V is TRBV20-1 and J is TRBJ2-7; weak D call: TRBD2 (6 bases). V lost 0 bases and J 0 bases, leaving 12 bases between the germline ends. This CDR3 has 15 residues. Per germline, CDR1 DFQATT and CDR2 SNEGSKA (reference sequence). The CDR3 sequence is CSARDGGIPSYEQYF. CDR3 nucleotides: TGCAGTGCTAGAGATGGCGGGATACCCTCCTACGAGCAGTACTTC.

This clonotype appeared many times. The rearrangement joins TRBV6-1 to TRBJ1-1; TRBD1 is a possible D gene (5 bases). V was pared by 6 bases and J by 5 bases, with 22 bases between. CDR1 and CDR2 from the germline V gene are MNHNS and SASEGT. The CDR3 totals 16 residues. Written as DNA, the CDR3 is TGTGCCAGCAGCCCCTGGGGGGACCGGGGGTGGACTGAAGCTTTCTTT. Its protein product is CASSPWGDRGWTEAFF.

This clonotype showed up many times. This chain joins TRBV20-1 and TRBJ2-7; D perhaps matches TRBD1 (5 bases). Trimming shortened V by 6 bases and J by 2 bases, and 14 bases separated the two germline ends. Germline lookup yields CDR1 DFQATT and CDR2 SNEGSKA (reference sequence). The CDR3 sequence is 13 residues long. The CDR3 sequence: CSASRTKPYEQYF. The CDR3 DNA sequence: TGCAGTGCAAGCCGGACAAAACCCTACGAGCAGTACTTC.

Many counts were recorded for this clonotype. CDR3 coding DNA: TGTGCCAGCAGTTTATGTGGGGACCGGAACACTGAAGCTTTCTTT. Amino acids: CASSLCGDRNTEAFF. This chain links TRBV12-3 or TRBV12-4 with TRBJ1-1; D possibly corresponds to TRBD1 (5 bases). The CDR3 length is 15 residues. Trimming removed 2 bases at V and 1 base at J, with 11 bases between.

V is TRBV6-1 and J is TRBJ2-1, with D hard to call. CDR3 length: 14 residues. V dropped 5 bases and J dropped 8 bases, with 16 bases sitting between them. Germline V gene sequence: CDR1 MNHNS, CDR2 SASEGT. CDR3 nucleotides: TGTGCCAGCAGTACGGGCTATATGAACTATGAGCAGTTCTTC. Its translation is CASSTGYMNYEQFF.

This clonotype has at least ten counts. The chain carries TRBV20-1 and TRBJ1-2; the match to TRBD1 covers 7 bases. Trimming removed 2 bases from V and 3 bases from J; junction bases left unmatched: 9. Germline values: CDR1 DFQATT, CDR2 SNEGSKA (reference sequence). The CDR3 sequence is 15 residues long. The CDR3 nucleotides read TGCAGTGCTAGACCCTTCCCCGGGACAGACTATGGCTACACCTTC. This gives the protein CSARPFPGTDYGYTF.

This clonotype was detected a few times. The chain recombines TRBV5-1 with TRBJ2-7, with 12 bases lining up with TRBD1. Germline V gene sequence: CDR1 SGHRS, CDR2 YFSETQ. The CDR3 loop spans 14 amino acids. The J segment lost 6 bases and the V segment lost 4 bases, leaving 5 bases of the junction unmatched. CDR3 protein: CASSAGQGAGEQYF. The DNA for the CDR3 is TGCGCCAGCAGCGCGGGACAGGGGGCAGGCGAGCAGTACTTC.

There are many counts of this clonotype. This chain's CDR3 is CSVEGTATNIQYF. In DNA, the CDR3 is TGCAGCGTTGAGGGGACGGCCACCAACATTCAGTACTTC. The genes are TRBV29-1 and TRBJ2-4; perhaps D is TRBD1 or TRBD2 (5 bases each). The germline CDR1 and CDR2 sequences are SQVTM and ANQGSEA. Trimming left V 3 bases short and J 7 bases short, with 13 bases between. CDR3 length: 13 residues.

The sample holds many counts of this clonotype. The V and J genes are TRBV20-1 and TRBJ2-5; 8 bases map to TRBD2. Germline CDR1 DFQATT, CDR2 SNEGSKA (reference sequence). The CDR3 contains 13 residues. The ends lost 5 bases at V and 5 bases at J; junction bases unmatched: 7. The CDR3 nucleotides read TGCAGTGCTTCCCGACTAGCGCGGGAGACCCAGTACTTC. Protein: CSASRLARETQYF.

Worth noting for this clonotype: Just one base apart from a much larger clone, this may be a read error. The gene calls are TRBV7-2 and TRBJ2-4; tentatively, D is TRBD2 (6 bases). The V end lost 4 bases, the J end lost 2 bases, and 15 bases lay between the germline ends. CDR1 and CDR2 (germline): SGHTA, FQGNSA. The CDR3 totals 16 residues. The CDR3, as DNA: TGTGCCAGCAGCTCGTATAGCGGATCCTCCAAAAACATTCAGTACTTC. As protein: CASSSYSGSSKNIQYF.